This T cell receptor (beta chain) was sequenced in a study of OX40 agonist ivuxolimab in advanced cancers. This clone occurred once. The ends were cut back, 5 bases at V and 6 bases at J, with 14 bases in the middle. The CDR3 loop spans 15 amino acids. Germline V CDR1 and CDR2: MNHNS, SASEGT. Some clones are missing from TCRdb's copy, which holds only in-frame ones; the method was immunoSEQ multiplex PCR. The sample has 66,000 or so clones, about 86% seen once; the top ten hold nearly 4.5%. The sample was CD4+ or CD8+ T cells sorted from blood, taken in a trial of the OX40 agonist ivuxolimab. The chain is built from TRBV6-1 and TRBJ1-6; tentative D call: TRBD1 (6 bases). The source of this sequence is an adult with an advanced solid tumor such as melanoma, head and neck, liver or kidney cancer. This CDR3 is CASSSPGVVNSPLHF. In DNA, the CDR3 is TGTGCCAGCAGTTCGCCAGGGGTAGTTAATTCACCCCTCCACTTT.